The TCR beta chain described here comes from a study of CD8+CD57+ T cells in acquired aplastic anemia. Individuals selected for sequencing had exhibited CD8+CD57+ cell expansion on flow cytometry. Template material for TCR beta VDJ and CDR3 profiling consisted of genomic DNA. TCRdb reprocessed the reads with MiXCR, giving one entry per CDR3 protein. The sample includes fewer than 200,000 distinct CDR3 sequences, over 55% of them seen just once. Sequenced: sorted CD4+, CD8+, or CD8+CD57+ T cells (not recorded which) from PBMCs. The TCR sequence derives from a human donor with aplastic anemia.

The CDR3 is CAIRVVENSPLHF. In DNA form, the CDR3 reads TGTGCCATCAGGGTCGTTGAGAATTCACCCCTCCACTTT. The rearrangement links TRBV10-3 to TRBJ1-6; D is ambiguous. The CDR3 length is 13 residues. Germline CDR1 and CDR2: ENHRY and SYGVKD. Trimming cost V 6 bases and J 7 bases, with 10 bases left between them.